A single sample is the source of the 24 T cell receptor beta chains below, sequenced in a study of T cell responses to AZD1222 COVID-19 vaccine. Only in-frame clones appear in the TCRdb table, and some are missing; sequencing was by immunoSEQ multiplex PCR. The data show 50,000 to 75,000 clones, with roughly nine tenths seen just once and 6.1% held by the top ten. The sequencing used peripheral blood, collected 28 days after the second AZD1222 dose. The receptors shown here come from an adult who received the AZD1222 COVID-19 vaccine.

This clone was seen a single time. The rearrangement links TRBV11-2 to TRBJ2-7; D is undetermined. The CDR3 runs 13 residues. Trimming took off 1 base at V and 4 bases at J, with 8 bases between the two ends. The germline V gene has CDR1 SGHAT and CDR2 FQNNGV. CDR3 DNA: TGTGCCAGCAGCTTAGTGCTAGTGTACGAGCAGTACTTC. Residues: CASSLVLVYEQYF.

This chain links TRBV28 with TRBJ1-2; 9 nucleotides match TRBD1. The CDR3 has 12 residues. Germline CDR1 reads MDHEN; CDR2 reads SYDVKM. J was trimmed by 6 bases and V by 6 bases; bases with no gene match: 2. This CDR3 reads CASRTGGHGYTF. Here the CDR3 DNA reads TGTGCCAGCAGGACAGGGGGTCATGGCTACACCTTC.

The rearrangement links TRBV7-9 to TRBJ2-3, with D possibly TRBD2 on 5 matching bases. Germline V gives CDR1 SEHNR, CDR2 FQNEAQ (reference sequence). Trimming took 11 bases from V and 5 from J, leaving 14 bases between them. CDR3 length equals 12 residues. CDR3 residues: CAGRTEVDTQYF. The CDR3 DNA reads TGTGCCGGTAGGACGGAGGTAGATACGCAGTATTTT.

V and J are TRBV19 and TRBJ2-5, with TRBD1 matching over 8 bases. Germline-derived CDR1 and CDR2 are LNHDA and SQIVND (reference sequence). The CDR3 length is 16 residues. The trim removed 4 bases at V and 5 bases at J, leaving 12 bases unmatched. The CDR3 here is CASSTATARGPETQYF. The CDR3 bases are TGTGCCAGTAGTACCGCTACGGCCAGGGGGCCGGAGACCCAGTACTTC.

The chain has TRBV28 and TRBJ1-2; maybe TRBD1 (5 bases). From germline, CDR1 is MDHEN and CDR2 SYDVKM. The CDR3 spans 15 residues. Trimming left V 7 bases short and J 4 bases short, with 19 bases between. CDR3 protein: CASKGRDRRPYGYTF. The CDR3 nucleotides read TGTGCCAGCAAGGGTAGGGACCGCCGGCCCTATGGCTACACCTTC.

V and J are TRBV4-1 and TRBJ2-5, with 8 positions matching TRBD2. The CDR3 has 18 amino acids. The germline gives CDR1 MGHRA, CDR2 YSYEKL. The junction had 10 bases not matched to a gene; V was cut back by 1 base and J by 0 bases. The CDR3, as DNA: TGCGCCAGCAGCCAAGGCCAAGGGGCGGGGGGCAACCAAGAGACCCAGTACTTC. Translation: CASSQGQGAGGNQETQYF.

This chain joins TRBV7-2 and TRBJ2-7, with a tentative D call TRBD1 (5 bases). Trimming shortened V by 1 base and J by 4 bases, and 14 bases separated the two germline ends. The CDR3 runs to 15 residues. The germline gives CDR1 SGHTA, CDR2 FQGNSA. CDR3 nucleotide sequence: TGTGCCAGCAGCTTAGGGGGCAGGATGGGGTACGAGCAGTACTTC. This gives the protein CASSLGGRMGYEQYF.

In its sample, this clone was seen once. The chain couples TRBV28 to TRBJ2-7; D unclear. CDR3 size: 13 residues. Deletions cut 3 bases from V and 0 bases from J, with 6 bases between. Germline V gene sequence: CDR1 MDHEN, CDR2 SYDVKM. For the CDR3, the DNA is TGTGCCAGCAGTTTGGGCAGCTCCTACGAGCAGTACTTC. Its translation: CASSLGSSYEQYF.

J is TRBJ1-1 and V is TRBV28; 8 positions agree with TRBD1. Germline loops: CDR1 MDHEN, CDR2 SYDVKM. This CDR3 has 16 amino acids. Trimming cost V 5 bases and J 6 bases; bases outside gene matches: 14. The CDR3 loop reads CASSGWARGRGSEAFF. In DNA form, the CDR3 reads TGTGCCAGCAGTGGCTGGGCCAGGGGGCGGGGGTCTGAAGCTTTCTTT. The whole variable domain, remainder taken from reference TRBV28 and TRBJ1-1, is DVKVTQSSRYLVKRTGEKVFLECVQDMDHENMFWYRQDPGLGLRLIYFSYDVKMKEKGDIPEGYSVSREKKERFSLILESASTNQTSMYLCASSGWARGRGSEAFFGQGTRLTVV.

The rearrangement uses TRBV4-1 and TRBJ2-7; TRBD1 might be the D (6 bases). V was cut by 2 bases and J by 2 bases, with 19 bases left in between. Germline CDR1 MGHRA, CDR2 YSYEKL. The CDR3 consists of 17 residues. The CDR3 sequence is CASSQPAGTSRTYEQYF. The CDR3 DNA follows: TGCGCCAGCAGCCAACCCGCCGGGACATCAAGAACCTACGAGCAGTACTTC.

The chain joins TRBV19 to TRBJ2-7; possibly TRBD1 for D (5 bases). The CDR3 totals 15 residues. V lost 0 bases and J 1 base, leaving 10 bases between the germline ends. The germline V gene encodes CDR1 LNHDA and CDR2 SQIVND (reference sequence). This chain's CDR3 is CASSIDLQGSYEQYF. The DNA of the CDR3 is TGTGCCAGTAGTATAGATCTGCAGGGTTCCTACGAGCAGTACTTC. The complete variable domain, with remaining parts taken from reference TRBV19 and TRBJ2-7, reads DGGITQSPKYLFRKEGQNVTLSCEQNLNHDAMYWYRQDPGQGLRLIYYSQIVNDFQKGDIAEGYSVSREKKESFPLTVTSAQKNPTAFYLCASSIDLQGSYEQYFGPGTRLTVT.

The V and J genes are TRBV14 and TRBJ2-6; no firm D call. The germline V and J ends were trimmed by 4 bases and 3 bases, with 7 bases remaining between them. Germline V gives CDR1 SGHDN, CDR2 FVKESK. The CDR3 length is 14 residues. CDR3 bases: TGTGCCAGCAGCCGCCGGAATGGGGCCAACGTCCTGACTTTC. Translating it yields CASSRRNGANVLTF.

The CDR3 region has the DNA TGCGCCAGCAGCTTGGCCCGTCAGGGCGACACTGAAGCTTTCTTT. Translation: CASSLARQGDTEAFF. This chain connects TRBV5-1 to TRBJ1-1; possible D gene TRBD1, 5 bases. CDR3 length: 15 amino acids. The ends were cut back, 0 bases at V and 3 bases at J, with 12 bases in the middle. CDR1 SGHRS and CDR2 YFSETQ come from the germline V gene.

On this clone: One junction end disagrees with the germline gene, perhaps due to a read error. CDR3 sequence: CASRDRASNQPQHF. The CDR3 nucleotides read TGTGCCAGCAGGGACAGGGCGAGCAACCAGCCCCAGCATTTT. The chain is built from TRBV6-5 and TRBJ1-5, with 8 bases aligning to TRBD1. The CDR3 has 14 residues. Per the germline V gene, CDR1 is MNHEY and CDR2 is SVGAGI.

This chain uses TRBV21-1 with TRBJ1-1. TRBV21-1 is a recognized pseudogene. The CDR3 is made up of 16 amino acids. CDR3 in DNA: TGTGCCAGCAGCAAAGCAGCGGGCGACTTGAACACTGAAGCTTTCTTT. This translates into CASSKAAGDLNTEAFF.

This clone was detected a few times. This sequence joins TRBV5-1 and TRBJ2-2; 9 bases match TRBD2. The CDR3 length is 17 residues. Germline CDR1 and CDR2: SGHRS and YFSETQ. The J segment lost 0 bases and the V segment lost 4 bases, leaving 7 bases of the junction unmatched. The CDR3 DNA follows: TGCGCCAGCAGCGAAAAGATAGCGGGGGCGAACACCGGGGAGCTGTTTTTT. It yields the protein CASSEKIAGANTGELFF. Full variable domain (outside the CDR3, taken from reference TRBV5-1 and TRBJ2-2): KAGVTQTPRYLIKTRGQQVTLSCSPISGHRSVSWYQQTPGQGLQFLFEYFSETQRNKGNFPGRFSGRQFSNSRSEMNVSTLELGDSALYLCASSEKIAGANTGELFFGEGSRLTVL.

In this sample, this clone turned up a few times. CDR3 loop: CASSTRLAGDRNEQYF. The CDR3 region has the DNA TGTGCCAGCAGCACCCGACTAGCGGGAGACAGGAACGAGCAGTACTTC. V and J are TRBV21-1 and TRBJ2-7; the table's D call, TRBD2, was not checked against the DNA. TRBV21-1 is recorded as a pseudogene. The CDR3 covers 16 residues.

The chain employs TRBV30 and TRBJ2-2, with 7 bases aligning to TRBD2. The junction had 8 bases not matched to a gene; V was cut back by 5 bases and J by 5 bases. The V gene's germline CDR1 is GTSNPN and CDR2 SVGIG (reference sequence). CDR3 length: 14 amino acids. The CDR3 protein is CAWVGGLATGELFF. The CDR3 bases are TGTGCCTGGGTCGGGGGGTTGGCAACCGGGGAGCTGTTTTTT.

The chain is built from TRBV5-8 and TRBJ2-7, with 9 bases that match TRBD2. This CDR3 region has 15 residues. The ends lost 0 bases at V and 2 bases at J; junction bases unmatched: 3. CDR1 is SGHTS and CDR2 is YDEGEE in the germline V gene. CDR3 in amino acids: CASSLAAGGTYEQYF. The CDR3 DNA reads as TGTGCCAGCAGCTTGGCAGCGGGGGGAACCTACGAGCAGTACTTC.

This clone was recorded once. The chain carries TRBV7-3 and TRBJ2-1; D is unclear. Germline lookup yields CDR1 SGHTA and CDR2 FQGTGA. V was shortened by 4 bases and J by 0 bases, with 10 bases between the two germline ends. CDR3 size: 15 residues. CDR3 in amino acids: CASSSPPGSYNEQFF. The DNA of the CDR3 is TGTGCCAGCAGCTCACCCCCAGGCTCCTACAATGAGCAGTTCTTC.

V usage is TRBV27 and J usage is TRBJ2-2; 7 nucleotides agree with TRBD1. The trim removed 6 bases at V and 3 bases at J, leaving 10 bases unmatched. This CDR3 spans 16 amino acids. Germline V gene lookup returns CDR1 MNHEY and CDR2 SMNVEV (reference sequence). This chain's CDR3 is CASRLGQSGHTGELFF. CDR3 sequence (DNA): TGTGCCAGCAGACTGGGACAGTCAGGCCACACCGGGGAGCTGTTTTTT.

The chain has TRBV7-2 and TRBJ1-5, with D possibly matching TRBD1 (6 bases). Per the germline V gene, CDR1 is SGHTA and CDR2 is FQGNSA. This CDR3 has 16 amino acids. V was shortened by 6 bases and J by 3 bases, with 18 bases between the two germline ends. The CDR3 DNA follows: TGTGCCAGCAGTCCCGGTGGGGGGCGAAACAATCAGCCCCAGCATTTT. It translates to CASSPGGGRNNQPQHF.

J is TRBJ1-5 and V is TRBV4-2; maybe TRBD1 (5 bases). Trimming shortened V by 0 bases and J by 6 bases, and 15 bases separated the two germline ends. The CDR3 is made up of 16 amino acids. CDR1 and CDR2 from the germline V gene are LGHNA and YNFKEQ. CDR3 in DNA: TGTGCCAGCAGCCAAGAGTCCCTAGGGGCTGGTCAGCCCCAGCATTTT. This gives the protein CASSQESLGAGQPQHF.

J is TRBJ2-7 and V is TRBV20-1; a weak D match, TRBD2 (6 bases). V was pared by 3 bases and J by 3 bases, with 15 bases between. The CDR3 has 14 amino acids. Looked up from germline, CDR1 is DFQATT and CDR2 is SNEGSKA (reference sequence). CDR3 nucleotides: TGCAGTGCTAGTCAGGGAGGTCAGAACTACGAGCAGTACTTC. Protein product: CSASQGGQNYEQYF.